This T cell receptor beta chain was retrieved from a study of T cells after yellow fever vaccination. Study-wide context: Fractions containing few cells were prepared with SMART-Seq v4 Ultra Low Input. Study-wide points: Researchers noted that a small share of clonotypes showed up in both CD4 and CD8 compartments. The secondary T-cell response peaked on day 5, not day 15, but was weaker.

A single record per CDR3 protein comes from TCRdb applying MiXCR to the 5' RACE reads. The table lists fewer than 350,000 distinct CDR3 sequences, 3.5% to 4.5% of them singletons. This clonotype was counted only a few times. What it recognizes is unknown. In germline, CDR1 is LGHNT, CDR2 FRNRAP. V dropped 2 bases and J dropped 0 bases, with 5 bases sitting between them. The length of the CDR3 is 15 residues. The specimen was PBMCs, collected 15 days after the yellow fever booster vaccination. This sequence was found in a man aged 18 to 30 who received the YFV17D yellow fever vaccine. The V call is TRBV12-5, the J call TRBJ2-6; D is uncertain. The DNA for the CDR3 is TGTGCTAGTGGTTTGTTTAGCTCTGGGGCCAACGTCCTGACTTTC. Translating gives CASGLFSSGANVLTF.